These 22 T cell receptor beta chains were sequenced from one sample in a study of blood T cell repertoires in COVID-19. The table came from immunoSEQ multiplex PCR; TCRdb's copy has only in-frame clones and leaves some out. This table has about 180,000 clones, under 90% appearing once. The specimen was peripheral blood. Source of these receptors: a person aged 70 to 79 with COVID-19, enrolled during active disease.

The chain employs TRBV7-3 and TRBJ2-5, with TRBD1 as a possible D gene (5 bases). Germline-derived CDR1 and CDR2 are SGHTA and FQGTGA. The CDR3 is made up of 15 amino acids. V lost 5 bases to trimming and J lost 4 bases, with 17 bases between them. CDR3 nucleotides: TGTGCCAGCAGCCTTAGGGGTTACAGGTCAGAGACCCAGTACTTC. Its translation: CASSLRGYRSETQYF.

This clone has more than one count but fewer than ten. The chain uses TRBV2 and TRBJ2-1, with 11 nucleotides matching TRBD2. CDR3 size: 14 residues. After removal of 7 bases from V and 7 bases from J, the junction contained 6 bases not matched to a gene. Germline assignment: CDR1 SNHLY and CDR2 FYNNEI. DNA of the CDR3: TGTGCCAGCACAGGGACTAGCGGTGGGAATGAGCAGTTCTTC. Amino acids: CASTGTSGGNEQFF.

The rearrangement links TRBV5-1 to TRBJ1-1; 9 positions match TRBD1. Trimming took 1 base from V and 5 from J; bases not matched to a gene: 3. The CDR3 is 14 residues long. Germline V gene sequence: CDR1 SGHRS, CDR2 YFSETQ. The CDR3 DNA reads TGCGCCAGCAGCTTGAAGGGACAGGGAACTGAAGCTTTCTTT. Its protein is CASSLKGQGTEAFF.

Concerning this clone: Different DNA sequences within this sample yield the same CDR3. The genes are TRBV28 and TRBJ1-5; D is undetermined. The V end lost 3 bases, the J end lost 4 bases, and 16 bases lay between the germline ends. The CDR3 totals 16 residues. Germline V gene lookup returns CDR1 MDHEN and CDR2 SYDVKM. Here the CDR3 reads CASSFSPGGINQPQHF. For the CDR3, the DNA is TGTGCCAGCAGTTTCTCTCCAGGCGGGATTAATCAGCCCCAGCATTTT.

The chain combines TRBV5-1 with TRBJ2-2, with D possibly TRBD2 on 5 matching bases. V was cut by 0 bases and J by 0 bases, with 18 bases left in between. Germline CDR1 is SGHRS and CDR2 is YFSETQ. The CDR3 is made up of 19 amino acids. CDR3 region: CASSLESGGPFTNTGELFF. The CDR3 coding sequence is TGCGCCAGCAGCTTGGAGTCAGGAGGTCCCTTTACGAACACCGGGGAGCTGTTTTTT. Full variable domain (remainder filled in from reference TRBV5-1 and TRBJ2-2): KAGVTQTPRYLIKTRGQQVTLSCSPISGHRSVSWYQQTPGQGLQFLFEYFSETQRNKGNFPGRFSGRQFSNSRSEMNVSTLELGDSALYLCASSLESGGPFTNTGELFFGEGSRLTVL.

In this sample, this clone turned up many times. Likely a read error: the CDR3 ends without its conserved phenylalanine or tryptophan. The DNA is omitted, as the CDR3 cannot be located on it reliably, and the CDR3 follows TCRdb's listing. This sequence joins TRBV19 and TRBJ2-7; the table's D call, TRBD2, was not checked against the DNA. The CDR3 adds up to 11 amino acids, both ends counted. Germline V CDR1 and CDR2: LNHDA, SQIVND (reference sequence). CDR3 sequence: CASRSEATWAL.

This chain uses TRBV3-1 (or the pseudogene TRBV3-2) with TRBJ1-6; D unresolved. CDR3 length: 18 residues. The germline V gene encodes CDR1 LGHDT and CDR2 YNNKEL (reference sequence). V shed 1 base and J shed 0 bases, with 13 bases lying between them. The CDR3 reads CASSQVPQLSSYNSPLHF. The CDR3 DNA sequence: TGTGCCAGCAGCCAAGTCCCACAGCTAAGCTCCTATAATTCACCCCTCCACTTT.

V usage is TRBV2 and J usage is TRBJ1-5; possibly TRBD1 for D (6 bases). This CDR3 has 12 amino acids. Germline V CDR1 and CDR2: SNHLY, FYNNEI. Trimming stripped 6 bases from V and 9 bases from J, with 12 bases between. The CDR3 DNA sequence: TGTGCCAGCAGGACCTTCAGGGGGCCCCAGCATTTT. This encodes CASRTFRGPQHF.

A remark on this clone: Other nucleotide sequences from this sample produce the same CDR3. The rearrangement uses TRBV29-1 and TRBJ1-1; the D gene is possibly TRBD1 (5 bases). The ends were cut back, 2 bases at V and 3 bases at J, with 10 bases in the middle. The germline V gene encodes CDR1 SQVTM and CDR2 ANQGSEA. The CDR3 contains 13 residues. In DNA, the CDR3 is TGCAGCGTTGAATGGGGCAGGGACACTGAAGCTTTCTTT. The encoded protein is CSVEWGRDTEAFF. Based on the CDR3 plus reference TRBV29-1 and TRBJ1-1, the full variable domain is SAVISQKPSRDICQRGTSLTIQCQVDSQVTMMFWYRQQPGQSLTLIATANQGSEATYESGFVIDKFPISRPNLTFSTLTVSNMSPEDSSIYLCSVEWGRDTEAFFGQGTRLTVV.

The rearrangement joins TRBV5-1 to TRBJ1-1; D remains unclear. This CDR3 spans 14 amino acids. The germline gives CDR1 SGHRS, CDR2 YFSETQ. Trimming shortened V by 2 bases and J by 0 bases, and 8 bases separated the two germline ends. The CDR3 bases are TGCGCCAGCAGCTTACGGCAGGTGAACACTGAAGCTTTCTTT. Protein sequence: CASSLRQVNTEAFF.

The rearrangement uses TRBV7-2 and TRBJ2-2; 8 positions match TRBD1. CDR1 and CDR2 (germline): SGHTA, FQGNSA. This CDR3 region has 17 residues. V lost 5 bases and J lost 7; bases outside the gene matches: 15. Here the CDR3 reads CASSPRRDRSFGGELFF. CDR3 nucleotides: TGTGCCAGCAGCCCCCGCCGGGACAGGTCTTTTGGCGGGGAGCTGTTTTTT. The whole variable domain, remainder taken from reference TRBV7-2 and TRBJ2-2, is GAGVSQSPSNKVTEKGKDVELRCDPISGHTALYWYRQSLGQGLEFLIYFQGNSAPDKSGLPSDRFSAERTGGSVSTLTIQRTQQEDSAVYLCASSPRRDRSFGGELFFGEGSRLTVL.

The chain carries TRBV5-1 and TRBJ1-6, with TRBD1 as a possible D gene (6 bases). V dropped 0 bases and J dropped 8 bases, with 12 bases sitting between them. The length of the CDR3 is 15 residues. The germline CDR1 and CDR2 sequences are SGHRS and YFSETQ. CDR3 nucleotide sequence: TGCGCCAGCAGCTTGGAGGGGGGGCTGGATTCACCCCTCCACTTT. As protein: CASSLEGGLDSPLHF.

The gene calls are TRBV27 and TRBJ1-1, with 9 bases fitting TRBD1. Trimming removed 0 bases from V and 5 bases from J; junction bases left unmatched: 7. The CDR3 loop spans 16 amino acids. Germline V gives CDR1 MNHEY, CDR2 SMNVEV (reference sequence). Written as DNA, the CDR3 is TGTGCCAGCAGTTTATCGAAATGGGACAGGGTTACTGAAGCTTTCTTT. It translates to CASSLSKWDRVTEAFF.

J is TRBJ1-6 and V is TRBV11-3; no firm D call. The CDR3 spans 13 residues. Trimming cost V 1 base and J 8 bases, with 6 bases left between them. Germline-derived CDR1 and CDR2 are SGHNT and YENEEA. The DNA for the CDR3 is TGTGCCAGCAGCTTAGGAGCGGATTCACCCCTCCACTTT. It codes for CASSLGADSPLHF.

This clone was seen a single time. The rearrangement joins TRBV6-2 or TRBV6-3 to TRBJ2-7; perhaps TRBD1 as D (5 bases). Trimming removed 3 bases from V and 3 bases from J, with 15 bases in between. CDR3 size: 15 residues. Germline values: CDR1 MNHEY, CDR2 SVGEGT. The CDR3 nucleotides read TGTGCCAGCAGTTATTCAGCTGACAGTGTCTACGAGCAGTACTTC. Its translation is CASSYSADSVYEQYF.

The count of this clone is one. This chain connects TRBV5-4 to TRBJ1-4; D is perhaps TRBD1 (6 bases). V lost 2 bases to trimming and J lost 7 bases, with 9 bases between them. Germline-derived CDR1 and CDR2 are SGHNT and YYREEE (reference sequence). The CDR3 is 13 amino acids. The DNA for the CDR3 is TGTGCCAGCAGCTTATGGACAGCTGAAAAACTGTTTTTT. Its protein is CASSLWTAEKLFF.

This chain joins TRBV7-2 and TRBJ1-1, with 9 nucleotides matching TRBD1. Trimming removed 1 base from V and 7 bases from J; junction bases left unmatched: 19. Germline V CDR1 and CDR2: SGHTA, FQGNSA. This CDR3 is built from 19 residues. CDR3 DNA: TGTGCCAGCAGCTTAGTAAGCTCCCCGGGACAGGGAAAAAGGGGTGAAGCTTTCTTT. Protein sequence: CASSLVSSPGQGKRGEAFF.

V and J are TRBV25-1 and TRBJ2-7; no clear D. The CDR3 covers 12 residues. CDR1 is MGHDK, CDR2 SYGVNS, per germline. The germline V and J ends were trimmed by 3 bases and 2 bases, with 5 bases remaining between them. CDR3 amino acids: CASSENTYEQYF. Here the CDR3 DNA reads TGTGCCAGCAGTGAGAACACCTACGAGCAGTACTTC.

This sequence joins TRBV28 and TRBJ2-3, with a possible D match to TRBD1 (5 bases). CDR3 length: 16 residues. Germline values: CDR1 MDHEN, CDR2 SYDVKM. V lost 7 bases to trimming and J lost 1 base, with 18 bases between them. CDR3 residues: CASTTHRQGGTDTQYF. CDR3 coding DNA: TGTGCCAGCACCACCCACCGGCAGGGTGGCACAGATACGCAGTATTTT.

The chain employs TRBV4-3 and TRBJ2-7; 11 positions agree with TRBD2. Germline V gene sequence: CDR1 LGHNA, CDR2 YSLEER. The CDR3 is 18 amino acids. The J segment lost 0 bases and the V segment lost 0 bases, leaving 7 bases of the junction unmatched. In DNA form, the CDR3 reads TGCGCCAGCAGCCAAGAAACTAGCGGGGGCCTCAGCTCCTACGAGCAGTACTTC. Translation gives CASSQETSGGLSSYEQYF.

The rearrangement uses TRBV29-1 and TRBJ2-1, with 8 positions matching TRBD1. CDR3 length: 15 residues. Trimming at V came to 8 bases and at J to 0 bases, leaving 9 bases not matched to a gene. The germline V gene has CDR1 SQVTM and CDR2 ANQGSEA. CDR3 protein: CSMTDRAISYNEQFF. The DNA of the CDR3 is TGCAGCATGACGGACAGGGCCATCTCCTACAATGAGCAGTTCTTC.

The rearrangement uses TRBV7-9 and TRBJ1-1; perhaps TRBD1 as D (6 bases). This CDR3 has 14 amino acids. The germline CDR1 and CDR2 sequences are SEHNR and FQNEAQ (reference sequence). The V and J ends lost 5 bases and 5 bases respectively, with 15 bases between them. As DNA, the CDR3 is TGTGCCAGCAGCCCAGAGGGGGTGAGGACTGAAGCTTTCTTT. This codes for CASSPEGVRTEAFF.